The next 11 T cell receptor beta chains were all read from a single sample in a study of blood T cell repertoires in COVID-19. Here immunoSEQ multiplex PCR was the method, and the copy in TCRdb shows in-frame clones only, minus some. This table has approximately 100,000 clones, 83% appearing once. The material sequenced was peripheral blood. The receptors derive from a woman in her sixties with acute or convalescent COVID-19.

The rearrangement joins TRBV27 to TRBJ1-2; 9 bases line up with TRBD1. The V and J ends lost 4 bases and 5 bases, in that order; junction bases with no gene match: 8. The germline gives CDR1 MNHEY, CDR2 SMNVEV (reference sequence). The CDR3 sequence is 15 residues long. CDR3 amino acids: CASSSPGQGIYGYTF. For the CDR3, the DNA is TGTGCCAGCAGTTCACCGGGACAGGGCATTTATGGCTACACCTTC.

This chain uses TRBV30 with TRBJ1-1; D gene unclear. The CDR3 extends over 16 amino acids. Germline V gene data show CDR1 as GTSNPN and CDR2 as SVGIG (reference sequence). Trimming cost V 5 bases and J 3 bases, with 22 bases left between them. Written as DNA, the CDR3 is TGTGCCTGGTGGCCCCAGGACCGGGGAGGGCACACTGAAGCTTTCTTT. It is translated as CAWWPQDRGGHTEAFF.

The count of this clone is one. The chain's CDR3 is CAWSVQPGSEAFF. For the CDR3, the DNA is TGTGCCTGGAGTGTACAGCCGGGGTCTGAAGCTTTCTTT. The rearrangement links TRBV30 to TRBJ1-1; D is unresolved. Looked up from germline, CDR1 is GTSNPN and CDR2 is SVGIG (reference sequence). This CDR3 region has 13 residues. V lost 0 bases and J lost 6, with 11 bases in between.

The chain couples TRBV12-3 or TRBV12-4 to TRBJ2-7, with 10 bases identical to TRBD2. This CDR3 is built from 13 residues. The V and J ends lost 8 bases and 2 bases, in that order; junction bases with no gene match: 3. The CDR3: CASQLAGAYEQYF. The CDR3 nucleotides read TGTGCCAGCCAGCTAGCGGGGGCCTACGAGCAGTACTTC.

CDR3 loop: CASSHRRNSPLHF. CDR3 DNA: TGTGCCAGCAGCCACCGGCGGAATTCACCCCTCCACTTT. V and J are TRBV28 and TRBJ1-6, with D unresolved. CDR3 size: 13 residues. Trimming removed 6 bases from V and 7 bases from J, with 10 bases in between. Germline-derived CDR1 and CDR2 are MDHEN and SYDVKM.

The chain employs TRBV3-1 (or the pseudogene TRBV3-2) and TRBJ1-3; TRBD1 might be the D (6 bases). Trimming stripped 6 bases from V and 3 bases from J, with 18 bases between. Germline CDR1 is LGHDT and CDR2 is YNNKEL (reference sequence). This CDR3 has 16 amino acids. This CDR3 is CASRGPRGGVGNTIYF. Here the CDR3 DNA reads TGTGCCAGCAGGGGTCCCAGGGGCGGCGTTGGAAACACCATATATTTT.

The chain couples TRBV15 to TRBJ2-3; D might be TRBD2 (7 bases). The V end was cut by 7 bases, the J end by 5 bases, with 16 bases between. Germline V lookup: CDR1 LNHNV, CDR2 YYDKDF (reference sequence). The CDR3 extends over 14 amino acids. The CDR3 bases are TGTGCCACCACCCCCATGGGGGGGCAAGATACGCAGTATTTT. It is translated as CATTPMGGQDTQYF. Variable domain in full (rest from reference TRBV15 and TRBJ2-3): DAMVIQNPRYQVTQFGKPVTLSCSQTLNHNVMYWYQQKSSQAPKLLFHYYDKDFNNEADTPDNFQSRRPNTSFCFLDIRSPGLGDTAMYLCATTPMGGQDTQYFGPGTRLTVL.

The chain links TRBV24-1 to TRBJ2-1; no clear D gene. The CDR3 covers 11 residues. Trimming shortened V by 3 bases and J by 7 bases, and 3 bases separated the two germline ends. CDR1 and CDR2 from the germline V gene are KGHDR and SFDVKD. The CDR3 bases are TGTGCCACCAGTGATCCAAATGAGCAGTTCTTC. This gives the protein CATSDPNEQFF.

The chain recombines TRBV12-3 or TRBV12-4 with TRBJ1-2, with D maybe TRBD1 (5 bases). Trimming left V 6 bases short and J 7 bases short, with 15 bases between. The CDR3 length is 13 residues. The CDR3 loop reads CASRAGGSGGYTF. CDR3 DNA: TGTGCCAGCAGGGCTGGGGGGTCTGGTGGCTACACCTTC.

This clone appeared a few times. CDR3 amino acids: CASSEGNRGGYTF. The CDR3 bases are TGTGCCAGCAGTGAAGGAAACAGGGGTGGCTACACCTTC. The rearrangement joins TRBV2 to TRBJ1-2, with 7 bases aligning to TRBD1. The CDR3 runs 13 residues. The junction had 3 bases not matched to a gene; V was cut back by 1 base and J by 7 bases. The germline CDR1 and CDR2 sequences are SNHLY and FYNNEI.

The V gene is TRBV11-2, the J gene TRBJ2-5, with 10 bases identical to TRBD1. This CDR3 comprises 15 residues. Per the germline V gene, CDR1 is SGHAT and CDR2 is FQNNGV. V shed 3 bases and J 6 bases; nucleotides not matched to a gene: 7. The CDR3 is CASSLTTGGVQTQYF. The DNA for the CDR3 is TGTGCCAGCAGCTTGACGACAGGGGGCGTGCAGACCCAGTACTTC.